This passage covers 18 T cell receptor beta chains from one sample sequenced in a study of blood T cells in healthy people across ages. A second PCR of roughly 7 to 11 cycles used a sample-barcoded 5' primer and a J-beta primer mix. A single record per CDR3 protein comes from TCRdb applying MiXCR to the 5' RACE reads. The sample comprises roughly 900,000 distinct CDR3 sequences, less than 35% of which are singletons, and 15% to 20% rests with the top ten. The sample comprised blood. All receptors come from a woman aged 80 or over in good health.

This clonotype was counted ten times or more. The V and J genes are TRBV7-2 and TRBJ2-1; D might be TRBD2 (7 bases). The CDR3 extends over 16 amino acids. Germline CDR1 reads SGHTA; CDR2 reads FQGNSA. Trimming took off 5 bases at V and 9 bases at J, with 23 bases between the two ends. CDR3 sequence reads: CASSPEGGPPGGEQFF. CDR3 DNA: TGTGCCAGCAGCCCGGAGGGGGGTCCCCCGGGGGGTGAGCAGTTCTTC.

This clonotype turned up a few times. A single base separates this from a much larger clone, so it may be a read error. The gene calls are TRBV12-3 or TRBV12-4 and TRBJ2-3; D perhaps matches TRBD2 (5 bases). The CDR3 has 12 amino acids. This CDR3 reads CASGEREDAQYF. In DNA form, the CDR3 reads TGTGCCAGCGGAGAGAGGGAAGATGCGCAGTATTTT.

The chain combines TRBV4-3 with TRBJ1-4, with D uncertain. Germline V gene lookup returns CDR1 LGHNA and CDR2 YSLEER. The CDR3 extends over 15 amino acids. The V end lost 1 base, the J end lost 0 bases, and 6 bases lay between the germline ends. The CDR3 bases are TGCGCCAGCAGCCAAGGGGTAGCAACTAATGAAAAACTGTTTTTT. This gives the protein CASSQGVATNEKLFF.

Many counts were recorded for this clonotype. V gene TRBV20-1 combines with J gene TRBJ2-1; 7 bases align to TRBD1. The CDR3 sequence is 12 residues long. The trim removed 4 bases at V and 8 bases at J, leaving 5 bases unmatched. CDR1 and CDR2 from the germline V gene are DFQATT and SNEGSKA (reference sequence). CDR3 nucleotide sequence: TGCAGTGCTACGAGACAGGGATATGAGCAGTTCTTC. Protein sequence: CSATRQGYEQFF.

This clonotype was seen more than once but under ten times. A much larger clone lies one base from this, so it may be a read error. This chain links TRBV7-2 with TRBJ2-7; D is ambiguous. Trimming shortened V by 5 bases and J by 7 bases, and 15 bases separated the two germline ends. Germline V gene lookup returns CDR1 SGHTA and CDR2 FQGNSA. The CDR3 length is 13 residues. The CDR3 region is CASSTRWGFEQYF. The CDR3 nucleotides are TGTGCCAGCAGCACTCGGTGGGGTTTTGAGCAGTACTTC. The whole variable domain, filled in from reference TRBV7-2 and TRBJ2-7, reads GAGVSQSPSNKVTEKGKDVELRCDPISGHTALYWYRQSLGQGLEFLIYFQGNSAPDKSGLPSDRFSAERTGGSVSTLTIQRTQQEDSAVYLCASSTRWGFEQYFGPGTRLTVT.

This clonotype occurred many times. The V gene is TRBV20-1, the J gene TRBJ2-5, with 10 bases lining up with TRBD2. This CDR3 contains 16 residues. After removal of 1 base from V and 2 bases from J, the junction contained 7 bases not matched to a gene. From germline, CDR1 is DFQATT and CDR2 SNEGSKA (reference sequence). The CDR3: CSARGQRGGIQETQYF. CDR3 sequence (DNA): TGCAGTGCTAGAGGACAGCGGGGGGGAATACAAGAGACCCAGTACTTC.

This clonotype was detected a few times. The CDR3 region is CASRPGQKNTEAFF. The CDR3, as DNA: TGTGCCAGCAGGCCCGGACAGAAGAACACTGAAGCTTTCTTT. The chain is built from TRBV27 and TRBJ1-1; perhaps TRBD1 as D (6 bases). The V end was cut by 6 bases, the J end by 1 base, with 12 bases between. CDR3 length: 14 amino acids. Germline CDR1 MNHEY, CDR2 SMNVEV (reference sequence).

There are many counts of this clonotype. The J gene is TRBJ2-7, the V gene TRBV27, with a possible D match to TRBD2 (6 bases). Trimming pared 2 bases from V and 7 bases from J, leaving 12 bases between. The length of the CDR3 is 13 residues. Germline CDR1 and CDR2: MNHEY and SMNVEV (reference sequence). The chain's CDR3 is CASSLARAGEQYF. The CDR3 nucleotides are TGTGCCAGCAGTTTAGCCAGGGCGGGAGAGCAGTACTTC.

This clonotype occurred many times. V usage is TRBV6-2 or TRBV6-3 and J usage is TRBJ2-4; TRBD2 aligns across 12 bases. Germline V gene lookup returns CDR1 MNHEY and CDR2 SVGEGT. This CDR3 has 16 amino acids. V gave up 3 bases and J gave up 5 bases; unmatched junction bases: 5. The DNA for the CDR3 is TGTGCCAGCAGTTATGGAGCTAGCGGGGGGGAAAACATTCAGTACTTC. This translates into CASSYGASGGENIQYF.

There are many counts of this clonotype. The chain links TRBV6-2 or TRBV6-3 to TRBJ2-4; 7 nucleotides align to TRBD1. The germline V gene encodes CDR1 MNHEY and CDR2 SVGEGT. The CDR3 spans 16 residues. V shed 2 bases and J 7 bases; nucleotides not matched to a gene: 11. The CDR3 DNA is TGTGCCAGCAGTTACCCGGGATCGACAGGGTCGAACATTCAGTACTTC. Its protein product is CASSYPGSTGSNIQYF.

On this clonotype: A much larger clone is a single base away; this may be a read error. V and J are TRBV12-3 or TRBV12-4 and TRBJ2-1; 7 bases are shared with TRBD2. CDR3 length equals 15 residues. The CDR3 DNA follows: TGTGCCAGCAGCGAGACGGGGGGTGTTTACAATGGGCAGTTCTTC. It yields the protein CASSETGGVYNGQFF.

This clonotype was seen only a few times. Relative to the germline gene, one junction end is altered; a read error may explain this. The chain is built from TRBV7-9 and TRBJ1-4, with 7 bases fitting TRBD1. The CDR3 is made up of 15 amino acids. CDR1 is SEHNR and CDR2 is FQNEAQ in the germline V gene (reference sequence). The CDR3 spells CASSPVRGTNEKRFF. The CDR3, as DNA: TGTGCCAGCAGCCCCGTCAGGGGGACTAATGAAAAACGGTTTTTT. Together with reference TRBV7-9 and TRBJ1-4, the CDR3 gives the full variable domain: DTGVSQNPRHKITKRGQNVTFRCDPISEHNRLYWYRQTLGQGPEFLTYFQNEAQLEKSRLLSDRFSAERPKGSFSTLEIQRTEQGDSAMYLCASSPVRGTNEKRFFGSGTQLSVL.

This clonotype has more than one count but fewer than ten. In nucleotides, the CDR3 is TGTGCCAGCAGCCGGTCTACAGGGGGCACTGAAGCTTTCTTT. As protein: CASSRSTGGTEAFF. The chain employs TRBV4-2 and TRBJ1-1; 8 bases match TRBD1. The CDR3 is 14 amino acids. Per germline, CDR1 LGHNA and CDR2 YNFKEQ. With 4 bases clipped from V and 4 bases from J, the junction kept 5 bases outside the gene matches.

This clonotype was counted only a few times. V is TRBV30 and J is TRBJ1-5, with D possibly matching TRBD1 (6 bases). The ends were cut back, 5 bases at V and 0 bases at J, with 11 bases in the middle. Germline V lookup: CDR1 GTSNPN, CDR2 SVGIG (reference sequence). CDR3 length: 14 amino acids. CDR3 in amino acids: CAWAGTNSNQPQHF. CDR3 sequence (DNA): TGTGCCTGGGCCGGGACAAATAGCAATCAGCCCCAGCATTTT.

This clonotype was counted a single time. The chain joins TRBV5-1 to TRBJ2-6; D possibly corresponds to TRBD1 (5 bases). The length of the CDR3 is 16 residues. From germline, CDR1 is SGHRS and CDR2 YFSETQ. V was shortened by 7 bases and J by 0 bases, with 14 bases between the two germline ends. Written as DNA, the CDR3 is TGCGCCAGCGGCCAAGACAGACGCTCTGGGGCCAACGTCCTGACTTTC. It translates to CASGQDRRSGANVLTF. The variable domain in full, with the rest retrieved from reference TRBV5-1 and TRBJ2-6, is KAGVTQTPRYLIKTRGQQVTLSCSPISGHRSVSWYQQTPGQGLQFLFEYFSETQRNKGNFPGRFSGRQFSNSRSEMNVSTLELGDSALYLCASGQDRRSGANVLTFGAGSRLTVL.

To note about this clonotype: At one of its ends the junction is not consistent with the germline gene, which may arise from a read error. The chain employs TRBV20-1 and TRBJ2-1; D is perhaps TRBD2 (6 bases). The CDR3 totals 17 residues. Germline CDR1 is DFQATT and CDR2 is SNEGSKA (reference sequence). Written as DNA, the CDR3 is TGCAGTGCCCGTGGCCTAGCGAGGGGCTCATCCTACAACGAGCAGTTCTTC. It specifies CSARGLARGSSYNEQFF.

The chain joins TRBV11-2 to TRBJ2-7; D call uncertain. The V and J ends lost 11 bases and 7 bases respectively, with 21 bases between them. CDR1 SGHAT and CDR2 FQNNGV come from the germline V gene. The CDR3 covers 13 residues. CDR3 residues: CAGEALGYNEQYF. The CDR3 DNA sequence: TGTGCCGGCGAGGCTTTGGGGTACAATGAGCAGTACTTC.

A remark on this clonotype: Germline is not matched at one junction end, which may reflect a read error. This chain uses TRBV9 with TRBJ2-1; possible D gene TRBD2, 6 bases. Germline lookup yields CDR1 SGDLS and CDR2 YYNGEE. The CDR3 spans 15 residues. In DNA form, the CDR3 reads TGTGCCGGCAGCGTAGCAGCGGGCTCCTACAATGAGCAGTTCTTC. It is translated as CAGSVAAGSYNEQFF.